The clone carrying this TCR beta chain was picked up many times. Its target is not known. The lymph nodes were axillary draining lymph nodes from breast cancer patients. A single record per CDR3 protein comes from TCRdb applying MiXCR to the multiplex PCR reads. The table has roughly 80,000 distinct CDR3 sequences, under 25% seen once; the top ten hold roughly 2.4%. The record originates from a study of breast tumors, draining lymph nodes, adjacent tissues. Whole-study results and caveats: Tumor repertoires ranked between lymph nodes and nontumor tissue in diversity, with V and J gene preferences. The lymph node origin of tumor T cells was framed as consistent with a hypothesis, not demonstrated. Luminal-like breast cancer showed significantly higher tumor–nontumor repertoire similarity than basal-like.

J was trimmed by 7 bases and V by 6 bases; bases with no gene match: 12. The CDR3 length is 15 residues. Germline assignment: CDR1 DFQATT and CDR2 SNEGSKA (reference sequence). The rearrangement uses TRBV20-1 and TRBJ2-1; 10 bases match TRBD1. The TCR was taken from a female donor with breast cancer. Some clones in this sample may be carry-over from other donors' samples. Sequences were obtained from axillary lymph node tissue. The CDR3 is CSATDLRDRGNEQFF. The CDR3 DNA reads TGCAGTGCGACAGACCTCCGGGACAGGGGTAATGAGCAGTTCTTC.